These 24 T cell receptor beta chains came from one sample sequenced in a study of blood T cell repertoires in COVID-19 (TCRdb year 2020). The method behind the library was the immunoSEQ multiplex PCR assay. TCRdb stores this immuneACCESS table with in-frame sequences only. Part of the clones is absent; in the studies checked, under half of the shortfall reflects unresolved V genes, and no reason is known for the rest. For this sample the table gives under 40,000 clones, of which almost 90% were detected only once. The ten largest account for roughly 1.5% of the sample. The source material was peripheral blood. These TCRs come from a man aged 60 to 75 with active COVID-19.

This clone was found once. The chain uses TRBV6-6 and TRBJ2-7; 7 positions agree with TRBD2. The germline V gene encodes CDR1 MNHNY and CDR2 SVGAGI (reference sequence). J gave up 6 bases and V 5 bases, and 16 bases lay outside the gene matches. The CDR3 is made up of 16 amino acids. The CDR3 region is CASSVLGSGNGGEQYF. CDR3 bases: TGTGCCAGCAGTGTCTTAGGCAGCGGGAATGGGGGCGAGCAGTACTTC.

V and J are TRBV4-2 and TRBJ2-7; maybe TRBD2 (6 bases). Trimming shortened V by 0 bases and J by 7 bases, and 28 bases separated the two germline ends. The CDR3 spans 19 residues. Germline loops: CDR1 LGHNA, CDR2 YNFKEQ. The CDR3: CASSQDGVGRSKGPLEQYF. The CDR3 nucleotides read TGTGCCAGCAGCCAAGACGGGGTTGGGAGGAGTAAAGGTCCCCTAGAGCAGTACTTC.

This clone showed up just once. The chain employs TRBV6-5 and TRBJ1-2, with D tentatively TRBD1 (6 bases). The length of the CDR3 is 13 residues. From germline, CDR1 is MNHEY and CDR2 SVGAGI. Deletions cut 5 bases from V and 8 bases from J, with 15 bases between. The CDR3 sequence is CASSTTGIWGYTF. CDR3 in DNA: TGTGCCAGCAGTACAACAGGGATCTGGGGCTACACCTTC.

This clone was seen a few times. The chain couples TRBV5-6 to TRBJ1-2; D call uncertain. The V gene's germline CDR1 is SGHDT and CDR2 YYEEEE. CDR3 length equals 16 residues. Trimming stripped 2 bases from V and 7 bases from J, with 21 bases between. The CDR3 protein is CASSFDRPIAMPGYTF. In DNA, the CDR3 is TGTGCCAGCAGCTTTGATCGCCCCATAGCTATGCCTGGCTACACCTTC.

The chain has TRBV9 and TRBJ1-5, with D hard to call. Germline V gene data show CDR1 as SGDLS and CDR2 as YYNGEE. Trimming took off 3 bases at V and 4 bases at J, with 8 bases between the two ends. The CDR3 length is 13 residues. CDR3 loop: CASSGAGNQPQHF. The CDR3 DNA sequence: TGTGCCAGCAGCGGCGCGGGGAATCAGCCCCAGCATTTT.

The chain couples TRBV3-1 (or the pseudogene TRBV3-2) to TRBJ1-4, with D hard to call. There are 16 residues in the CDR3. The V gene's germline CDR1 is LGHDT and CDR2 YNNKEL (reference sequence). Trimming stripped 1 base from V and 8 bases from J, with 17 bases between. As DNA, the CDR3 is TGTGCCAGCAGCCAAGGGAGGAGTACGAGAACGGAAAAACTGTTTTTT. Its translation is CASSQGRSTRTEKLFF.

The chain couples TRBV5-1 to TRBJ2-3; 9 bases align to TRBD1. V was clipped by 5 bases and J by 3 bases; unmatched bases: 7. The length of the CDR3 is 15 residues. Germline CDR1 and CDR2: SGHRS and YFSETQ. CDR3 in amino acids: CASRPPGQGTDTQYF. The CDR3 nucleotides read TGCGCCAGCAGGCCCCCGGGACAGGGAACAGATACGCAGTATTTT.

This clone was seen a few times. This CDR3 reads CASSAAQGAGETQYF. DNA of the CDR3: TGCGCCAGCAGCGCCGCGCAGGGGGCAGGGGAGACCCAGTACTTC. The chain carries TRBV5-1 and TRBJ2-5; 8 bases map to TRBD1. The V gene's germline CDR1 is SGHRS and CDR2 YFSETQ. V dropped 4 bases and J dropped 5; count of bases not matched to a gene: 10. This CDR3 is 15 amino acids long.

The CDR3 here is CASGGGGLAVQSTDTQYF. The CDR3 region has the DNA TGTGCTAGTGGGGGAGGTGGACTAGCTGTACAGAGCACAGATACGCAGTATTTT. The chain couples TRBV12-5 to TRBJ2-3; TRBD2 matches at 8 bases. Losses at the gene ends were 6 bases for V and 0 bases for J; bases not matched to a gene: 14. Germline V gene lookup returns CDR1 LGHNT and CDR2 FRNRAP. The CDR3 has 18 amino acids.

The gene calls are TRBV5-1 and TRBJ2-1; 7 nucleotides line up with TRBD1. There are 14 residues in the CDR3. The junction had 10 bases not matched to a gene; V was cut back by 4 bases and J by 9 bases. Germline V gene sequence: CDR1 SGHRS, CDR2 YFSETQ. This CDR3 is CASSPVDRDGEQFF. As DNA, the CDR3 is TGCGCCAGCAGCCCCGTAGACAGGGACGGTGAGCAGTTCTTC.

The rearrangement links TRBV19 to TRBJ2-7; 9 positions agree with TRBD1. This CDR3 spans 15 amino acids. The J segment lost 2 bases and the V segment lost 5 bases, leaving 7 bases of the junction unmatched. The germline V gene encodes CDR1 LNHDA and CDR2 SQIVND (reference sequence). In DNA form, the CDR3 reads TGTGCCAGTAGTGACTCCGGGACAGGGACCTACGAGCAGTACTTC. The encoded protein is CASSDSGTGTYEQYF.

This clone was counted a single time. The gene calls are TRBV11-1 and TRBJ2-3; 9 bases are a match to TRBD1. CDR3 size: 16 residues. CDR1 and CDR2 from the germline V gene are SGHAT and FQDESV (reference sequence). J was trimmed by 2 bases and V by 2 bases; bases with no gene match: 5. DNA for the CDR3: TGTGCCAGCAGCTTATTCGGGACAGGGAACACAGATACGCAGTATTTT. Its translation: CASSLFGTGNTDTQYF.

The CDR3 loop is CASRAGTGVFYGYTF. Written as DNA, the CDR3 is TGTGCCAGTAGAGCCGGGACAGGGGTTTTCTATGGCTACACCTTC. The gene calls are TRBV19 and TRBJ1-2, with TRBD1 matching 10 bases. The V gene end was trimmed by 6 bases and the J gene end by 4 bases; junction bases not matched to a gene: 8. Germline assignment: CDR1 LNHDA and CDR2 SQIVND (reference sequence). This CDR3 comprises 15 residues.

V usage is TRBV27 and J usage is TRBJ2-1; 7 bases map to TRBD1. Germline CDR1 and CDR2: MNHEY and SMNVEV (reference sequence). The CDR3 runs to 19 residues. The V and J ends lost 5 bases and 9 bases, in that order; junction bases with no gene match: 25. CDR3 amino acids: CASSPGAGGVKVVVSEQFF. DNA of the CDR3: TGTGCCAGCAGTCCCGGGGCAGGGGGTGTAAAAGTCGTCGTGAGTGAGCAGTTCTTC.

The J gene is TRBJ1-5, the V gene TRBV19, with TRBD1 matching over 7 bases. Germline CDR1 and CDR2: LNHDA and SQIVND (reference sequence). The CDR3 totals 15 residues. The ends lost 8 bases at V and 2 bases at J; junction bases unmatched: 9. CDR3 sequence reads: CASRQGGTGNQPQHF. As DNA, the CDR3 is TGTGCCAGTCGTCAGGGGGGCACTGGCAATCAGCCCCAGCATTTT.

This clone has only a few counts. The V gene is TRBV25-1, the J gene TRBJ2-7; weak D call: TRBD1 (5 bases). V lost 6 bases to trimming and J lost 0 bases, with 9 bases between them. The CDR3 runs 13 residues. Germline V CDR1 and CDR2: MGHDK, SYGVNS. CDR3 sequence (DNA): TGTGCCAGCAGCAAACAGGACTCCTACGAGCAGTACTTC. Protein: CASSKQDSYEQYF.

The chain joins TRBV2 to TRBJ2-3, with 9 bases identical to TRBD2. This CDR3 spans 15 amino acids. The germline CDR1 and CDR2 sequences are SNHLY and FYNNEI. The ends lost 4 bases at V and 3 bases at J; junction bases unmatched: 5. The CDR3 nucleotides read TGTGCCAGCAGTGTGGCGGGGGGGCGAACAGATACGCAGTATTTT. The encoded protein is CASSVAGGRTDTQYF.

This sequence joins TRBV7-9 and TRBJ1-2, with D possibly TRBD1 on 6 matching bases. Germline V CDR1 and CDR2: SEHNR, FQNEAQ (reference sequence). V shed 4 bases and J shed 5 bases, with 11 bases lying between them. The CDR3 spans 13 residues. The CDR3 coding sequence is TGTGCCAGCAGCTCCCGGACAGAATATGGCTACACCTTC. Protein product: CASSSRTEYGYTF.

The chain combines TRBV6-4 with TRBJ2-5, with D possibly TRBD1 on 5 matching bases. The V end lost 5 bases, the J end lost 1 base, and 14 bases lay between the germline ends. Germline CDR1 reads MRHNA; CDR2 reads SNTAGT. The CDR3 has 15 amino acids. This chain's CDR3 is CASSPGQGGQETQYF. DNA of the CDR3: TGTGCCAGCAGTCCCGGGCAGGGTGGCCAAGAGACCCAGTACTTC.

A single count supports this clone. This sequence joins TRBV11-2 and TRBJ2-7; tentatively, D is TRBD2 (6 bases). Trimming took 1 base from V and 2 from J, leaving 12 bases between them. CDR3 length: 15 amino acids. Germline V lookup: CDR1 SGHAT, CDR2 FQNNGV. The chain's CDR3 is CASSLGVAGPYEQYF. Written as DNA, the CDR3 is TGTGCCAGCAGCTTAGGGGTGGCGGGGCCCTACGAGCAGTACTTC.

CDR3 sequence reads: CASSPSGRGDNQPQHF. In nucleotides, the CDR3 is TGTGCCAGCAGTCCCAGCGGCAGGGGAGACAATCAGCCCCAGCATTTT. This chain joins TRBV28 and TRBJ1-5; the D gene is possibly TRBD1 (6 bases). Trimming cost V 5 bases and J 3 bases, with 17 bases left between them. CDR3 size: 16 residues. The germline V gene has CDR1 MDHEN and CDR2 SYDVKM.

The chain couples TRBV5-5 to TRBJ2-3, with a possible D match to TRBD2 (7 bases). This CDR3 is built from 14 residues. Germline CDR1 and CDR2: SGHKS and YYEKEE (reference sequence). The V and J ends lost 2 bases and 3 bases respectively, with 10 bases between them. The CDR3 reads CASSFEGGTDTQYF. The CDR3 DNA reads TGTGCCAGCAGCTTTGAGGGGGGGACAGATACGCAGTATTTT.

J is TRBJ1-1 and V is TRBV9, with TRBD1 matching over 7 bases. Germline V gives CDR1 SGDLS, CDR2 YYNGEE. The J segment lost 7 bases and the V segment lost 0 bases, leaving 6 bases of the junction unmatched. This CDR3 region has 14 residues. The CDR3 spells CASSVEGGWGEAFF. The CDR3 DNA follows: TGTGCCAGCAGCGTAGAAGGGGGCTGGGGTGAAGCTTTCTTT. Filled out from reference TRBV9 and TRBJ1-1, the complete variable domain reads DSGVTQTPKHLITATGQRVTLRCSPRSGDLSVYWYQQSLDQGLQFLIQYYNGEERAKGNILERFSAQQFPDLHSELNLSSLELGDSALYFCASSVEGGWGEAFFGQGTRLTVV.

The chain carries TRBV20-1 and TRBJ2-1; the D gene is possibly TRBD1 (6 bases). CDR1 is DFQATT, CDR2 SNEGSKA, per germline (reference sequence). This CDR3 has 14 residues. Between the trimmed V and J ends, which lost 3 bases and 5 bases, there was a span of 14 bases. As DNA, the CDR3 is TGCAGTGCTAGTGGGGCAGGGGCTCACAATGAGCAGTTCTTC. Protein: CSASGAGAHNEQFF.